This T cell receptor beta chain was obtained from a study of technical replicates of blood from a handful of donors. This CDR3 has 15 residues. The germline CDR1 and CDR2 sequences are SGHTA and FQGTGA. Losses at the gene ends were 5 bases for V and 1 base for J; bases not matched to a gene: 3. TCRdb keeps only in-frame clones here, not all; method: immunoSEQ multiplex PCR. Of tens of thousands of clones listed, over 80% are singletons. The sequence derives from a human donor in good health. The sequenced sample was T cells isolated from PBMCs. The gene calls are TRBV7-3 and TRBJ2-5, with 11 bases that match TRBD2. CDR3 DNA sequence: TGTGCCAGCAGCGTGGGACTAGCGGTCCAAGAGACCCAGTACTTC. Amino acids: CASSVGLAVQETQYF.